These T cell receptor beta chains were read from a single sample in a study of OX40 agonist ivuxolimab in advanced cancers. This table comes from immunoSEQ multiplex PCR, and its TCRdb copy is limited to in-frame clones, with some not included. The data contain just under 80,000 clones, roughly four fifths of them singletons. Sequenced material: CD4+ or CD8+ T cells sorted from blood, taken in a trial of the OX40 agonist ivuxolimab. These receptors all come from an adult with an advanced solid tumor such as melanoma, head and neck, liver or kidney cancer. Each CDR3 is given with its conserved first and last residue. A D gene is named only where the DNA matches it firmly. Part of the rows lack a size; the others show once, few, many or a class for expanded clones.

cdr3_aa	cdr3_nt	j_call	v_call	d_call	clone_size
CASSNGPGGSYEQYF	TGTGCCAGCAGTAACGGACCCGGAGGATCCTACGAGCAGTACTTC	TRBJ2-7	TRBV5-6	-	-
CASSLVPADTQYF	TGTGCCAGCAGCTTAGTTCCCGCTGATACGCAGTATTTT	TRBJ2-3	TRBV11-3	-	-
CSVDGQGTDTQYF	TGCAGCGTTGATGGCCAGGGTACAGATACGCAGTATTTT	TRBJ2-3	TRBV29-1	-	-
CASSVTGVHSGNTIYF	TGCGCCAGCAGCGTGACAGGAGTTCACTCTGGAAACACCATATATTTT	TRBJ1-3	TRBV5-1	-	-
CASSERRTGRNTEAFF	TGTGCCAGCAGTGAACGGCGGACAGGACGGAACACTGAAGCTTTCTTT	TRBJ1-1	TRBV2	TRBD1	once
CATSSPRTTGGHGYTF	TGTGCCACCAGCAGCCCACGAACTACAGGGGGCCATGGCTACACCTTC	TRBJ1-2	TRBV15	TRBD1	once
CASSPPGQSVLGDF	TGTGCCAGTAGTCCTCCGGGACAGTCGGTTCTAGGAGATTTT	TRBJ1-3	TRBV19	TRBD1	-
CASSLEGQGDTQYF	TGTGCCAGCAGCTTAGAGGGACAGGGAGATACGCAGTATTTT	TRBJ2-3	TRBV7-2	TRBD1	-
CASSPRGGAYEQYF	TGTGCCAGCAGCCCCCGGGGGGGGGCCTACGAGCAGTACTTC	TRBJ2-7	TRBV5-4	TRBD2	-
CASSLAGTGEDTQYF	TGCGCCAGCAGCTTGGCCGGGACAGGGGAAGATACGCAGTATTTT	TRBJ2-3	TRBV5-1	TRBD1	-
CASSMDRDQPQHF	TGTGCCAGTAGTATGGATCGTGATCAGCCCCAGCATTTT	TRBJ1-5	TRBV19	-	few
CASSEEGGSPHYEQYF	TGCGCCAGCAGTGAGGAGGGCGGGAGCCCACACTACGAGCAGTACTTC	TRBJ2-7	TRBV10-1	TRBD2	-
CASSLDRGNYGYTF	TGTGCCAGCAGTCTGGACAGAGGAAACTATGGCTACACCTTC	TRBJ1-2	TRBV6-1	-	-
CSVAGGYEQYF	TGCAGTGTAGCAGGGGGCTACGAGCAGTACTTC	TRBJ2-7	TRBV20-1	TRBD1	once
CASSQDLASGSHTDTQYF	TGCGCCAGCAGCCAAGATTTGGCTAGCGGTAGTCACACAGATACGCAGTATTTT	TRBJ2-3	TRBV4-1	TRBD2	-
CASSLATSGRRDEQFF	TGTGCCAGCAGCTTGGCCACTAGCGGGAGAAGGGATGAGCAGTTCTTC	TRBJ2-1	TRBV5-4	TRBD2	-
CASSSTGTDNQPQHF	TGTGCCAGCAGCTCGACCGGGACGGATAATCAGCCCCAGCATTTT	TRBJ1-5	TRBV7-2	-	-
CASSPSGRWSGELFF	TGTGCCAGCTCACCAAGCGGGAGATGGTCCGGGGAGCTGTTTTTT	TRBJ2-2	TRBV18	TRBD2	-
CASSRTGGLTDTQYF	TGTGCCAGCAGTAGGACAGGGGGCCTAACAGATACGCAGTATTTT	TRBJ2-3	TRBV6-5	TRBD1	-
CASSLEGETEAFF	TGTGCCAGCAGCTTGGAAGGGGAGACTGAAGCTTTCTTT	TRBJ1-1	TRBV5-4	-	-
CASSPGVLSEQFF	TGTGCCAGCAGCCCCGGGGTCCTGAGTGAGCAGTTCTTC	TRBJ2-1	TRBV14	-	-
CARGGSRNSGNTIYF	TGCGCCAGAGGGGGGAGTAGAAACTCTGGAAACACCATATATTTT	TRBJ1-3	TRBV5-1	-	-
CASGRFEGTGELFF	TGTGCCAGCGGAAGGTTCGAGGGTACCGGGGAGCTGTTTTTT	TRBJ2-2	TRBV6-1	-	-
CASSPTRNTEAFF	TGTGCCAGCAGCCCAACAAGGAACACTGAAGCTTTCTTT	TRBJ1-1	TRBV5-4	-	-
CASSQGTGKEETQYF	TGTGCCAGCAGCCAAGGGACAGGGAAGGAAGAGACCCAGTACTTC	TRBJ2-5	TRBV28	TRBD1	-
CASSSFGAGVKNEQFF	TGTGCCAGCAGCTCTTTCGGAGCGGGAGTGAAGAATGAGCAGTTCTTC	TRBJ2-1	TRBV5-4	TRBD2	-
CASSPRTGNTGELFF	TGTGCCAGCTCACCGAGGACGGGGAACACCGGGGAGCTGTTTTTT	TRBJ2-2	TRBV18	-	-
CASTRGTQPQHF	TGTGCCAGCACCCGCGGTACCCAGCCCCAGCATTTT	TRBJ1-5	TRBV2	-	once
CASSETGTAETQYF	TGTGCCAGCAGTGAAACCGGGACCGCGGAGACCCAGTACTTC	TRBJ2-5	TRBV6-1	-	-
CAGPIGGGARDRGGGKTEAFF	TGCGCCGGCCCCATCGGGGGTGGAGCACGGGACAGGGGCGGTGGAAAGACTGAAGCTTTCTTT	TRBJ1-1	TRBV23-1	TRBD1	once
CASSLSGGGTEAFF	TGTGCCAGCAGCCTTAGCGGGGGCGGAACTGAAGCTTTCTTT	TRBJ1-1	TRBV7-2	-	-
CASSRTGTGEDTEAFF	TGCGCCAGCAGCCGAACCGGGACAGGGGAGGACACTGAAGCTTTCTTT	TRBJ1-1	TRBV4-1	TRBD1	-
CASRRTAINNSPLHF	TGTGCCAGCAGAAGGACTGCTATAAATAATTCACCCCTCCACTTT	TRBJ1-6	TRBV28	-	-
CASSQDSDEAGTDTQYF	TGTGCCAGCAGCCAAGATTCTGATGAAGCCGGCACAGATACGCAGTATTTT	TRBJ2-3	TRBV4-2	-	-
CASSQDGRRGYGYTF	TGTGCCAGCAGCCAAGATGGCAGAAGGGGCTATGGCTACACCTTC	TRBJ1-2	TRBV14	-	-
CASSHDGISGNTIYF	TGTGCCAGCAGCCATGACGGGATCTCTGGAAACACCATATATTTT	TRBJ1-3	TRBV6-6	-	-
CAWSVALSPTDTQYF	TGTGCCTGGAGTGTAGCTCTGAGCCCGACAGATACGCAGTATTTT	TRBJ2-3	TRBV30	-	once
CASSESNPGREQYF	TGTGCCAGCAGTGAATCTAACCCCGGCAGGGAGCAGTACTTC	TRBJ2-7	TRBV25-1	-	-